The 29 T cell receptor beta chains in this list originate from one sample, sequenced in a study of T cells in localized non-small cell lung cancer. The data were produced by immunoSEQ multiplex PCR, yet TCRdb's version contains in-frame clones alone and is incomplete. This sample yields more than 70,000 clones, of which 84% are seen a single time; approximately 3% belongs to the top ten. Material: peripheral blood, obtained before any cancer treatment. The receptors were gathered from a man aged 40 to 75 with stage I lung adenocarcinoma.

This sequence joins TRBV9 and TRBJ2-2, with TRBD2 matching 10 bases. The germline gives CDR1 SGDLS, CDR2 YYNGEE. The length of the CDR3 is 16 residues. With V trimmed by 0 bases and J by 6 bases, 5 bases remained unmatched. The CDR3 sequence: CASSVDSGRPPGELFF. The CDR3 region has the DNA TGTGCCAGCAGCGTAGATAGCGGGAGGCCGCCCGGGGAGCTGTTTTTT.

The chain uses TRBV19 and TRBJ2-7, with TRBD1 matching over 8 bases. CDR3 length: 16 residues. Germline CDR1 reads LNHDA; CDR2 reads SQIVND (reference sequence). V lost 3 bases, J lost 5 bases, and 12 bases stayed unmatched. CDR3 in amino acids: CASSIGSGQGANEQYF. CDR3 bases: TGTGCCAGTAGTATTGGTTCGGGGCAGGGGGCTAACGAGCAGTACTTC.

The CDR3 region is CASSERRTSGSSDTQYF. The CDR3 DNA is TGTGCCAGCAGTGAAAGGAGGACTAGCGGGAGTTCAGATACGCAGTATTTT. The chain is built from TRBV6-1 and TRBJ2-3; TRBD2 aligns across 13 bases. The CDR3 length is 17 residues. The ends lost 2 bases at V and 4 bases at J; junction bases unmatched: 6. Looked up from germline, CDR1 is MNHNS and CDR2 is SASEGT.

The V and J genes are TRBV10-2 and TRBJ1-5; TRBD1 might be the D (5 bases). Trimming stripped 6 bases from V and 2 bases from J, with 8 bases between. The CDR3 sequence is 13 residues long. The germline V gene encodes CDR1 WSHSY and CDR2 SAAADI. The CDR3 loop is CASREQGNQPQHF. The CDR3 bases are TGCGCCAGCAGGGAACAGGGCAATCAGCCCCAGCATTTT.

The chain carries TRBV6-5 and TRBJ2-1; a weak D match, TRBD2 (6 bases). In germline, CDR1 is MNHEY, CDR2 SVGAGI. V dropped 2 bases and J dropped 7 bases, with 18 bases sitting between them. The CDR3 runs to 16 residues. CDR3 nucleotide sequence: TGTGCCAGCAGTTACGGCGGGCAGCCCGGGAGAAATGAGCAGTTCTTC. Translation: CASSYGGQPGRNEQFF.

V is TRBV19 and J is TRBJ2-1; D not resolved. Between the trimmed V and J ends, which lost 6 bases and 3 bases, there was a span of 6 bases. The CDR3 is 12 residues long. Per the germline V gene, CDR1 is LNHDA and CDR2 is SQIVND (reference sequence). The CDR3 bases are TGTGCCAGTAGCGGGTACTACAATGAGCAGTTCTTC. Protein product: CASSGYYNEQFF.

The V gene is TRBV29-1, the J gene TRBJ2-1; TRBD2 agrees at 7 bases. This CDR3 comprises 16 residues. Germline CDR1 SQVTM, CDR2 ANQGSEA. The V gene end was trimmed by 0 bases and the J gene end by 6 bases; junction bases not matched to a gene: 11. The CDR3 reads CSVEDPTSSGSNEQFF. DNA of the CDR3: TGCAGCGTTGAAGATCCGACTAGCAGCGGATCCAATGAGCAGTTCTTC.

This CDR3 reads CASSFGGAGELFF. CDR3 DNA sequence: TGTGCCAGCAGCTTCGGGGGCGCCGGGGAGCTGTTTTTT. The chain has TRBV5-4 and TRBJ2-2, with D possibly being TRBD1 or TRBD2 (6 bases each). There are 13 residues in the CDR3. V was trimmed by 2 bases and J by 6 bases, leaving 8 bases between them. Germline CDR1 SGHNT, CDR2 YYREEE (reference sequence).

This clone was recorded once. The chain joins TRBV28 to TRBJ1-2; D perhaps matches TRBD1 (5 bases). Trimming removed 2 bases at V and 4 bases at J, with 17 bases between. Germline V gene sequence: CDR1 MDHEN, CDR2 SYDVKM. The CDR3 covers 16 residues. The CDR3 here is CASSLPSEGAFYGYTF. In DNA, the CDR3 is TGTGCCAGCAGTTTACCCTCTGAAGGGGCATTCTATGGCTACACCTTC.

J is TRBJ1-3 and V is TRBV10-2, with D perhaps matching TRBD1 (6 bases). Between the trimmed V and J ends, which lost 2 bases and 0 bases, there was a span of 8 bases. This CDR3 spans 15 amino acids. Germline CDR1 WSHSY, CDR2 SAAADI. The chain's CDR3 is CASSENRDSGNTIYF. CDR3 DNA: TGCGCCAGCAGTGAGAACAGGGACTCTGGAAACACCATATATTTT.

The rearrangement uses TRBV28 and TRBJ1-1; 7 nucleotides agree with TRBD1. Germline V gene data show CDR1 as MDHEN and CDR2 as SYDVKM. V gave up 6 bases and J gave up 0 bases; unmatched junction bases: 10. The CDR3 spans 16 residues. The CDR3 spells CASSLTGRNMNTEAFF. In DNA, the CDR3 is TGTGCCAGCAGCCTGACAGGGAGGAATATGAACACTGAAGCTTTCTTT.

J is TRBJ2-2 and V is TRBV28, with D unresolved. Per the germline V gene, CDR1 is MDHEN and CDR2 is SYDVKM. The CDR3 is made up of 16 amino acids. The V and J ends lost 3 bases and 0 bases respectively, with 11 bases between them. The CDR3 here is CASSFGQAANTGELFF. The CDR3 region has the DNA TGTGCCAGCAGTTTTGGGCAGGCGGCGAACACCGGGGAGCTGTTTTTT. Full variable domain (remainder filled in from reference TRBV28 and TRBJ2-2): DVKVTQSSRYLVKRTGEKVFLECVQDMDHENMFWYRQDPGLGLRLIYFSYDVKMKEKGDIPEGYSVSREKKERFSLILESASTNQTSMYLCASSFGQAANTGELFFGEGSRLTVL.

The chain uses TRBV19 and TRBJ1-2; D is unclear. CDR3 length: 12 amino acids. Germline V gives CDR1 LNHDA, CDR2 SQIVND (reference sequence). V dropped 6 bases and J dropped 0 bases, with 5 bases sitting between them. This CDR3 is CASRDANYGYTF. As DNA, the CDR3 is TGTGCCAGTAGGGACGCTAACTATGGCTACACCTTC.

V gene TRBV6-6 combines with J gene TRBJ2-3; D perhaps matches TRBD1 (6 bases). V was clipped by 1 base and J by 11 bases, with 10 bases between them. Germline CDR1 is MNHNY and CDR2 is SVGAGI (reference sequence). This CDR3 has 12 amino acids. CDR3 bases: TGTGCCAGCAGTTACTTAGGGGGTGGGCAGTATTTT. Translation: CASSYLGGGQYF.

V usage is TRBV7-6 and J usage is TRBJ2-6; 7 positions agree with TRBD1. V lost 4 bases and J lost 0; bases outside the gene matches: 9. The germline V gene has CDR1 SGHVS and CDR2 FNYEAQ. The CDR3 has 18 amino acids. For the CDR3, the DNA is TGTGCCAGCAGCTCCCTGACAGGGCCCAGCTCTGGGGCCAACGTCCTGACTTTC. Protein product: CASSSLTGPSSGANVLTF.

The chain combines TRBV5-1 with TRBJ2-2; 8 bases align to TRBD1. The junction had 4 bases not matched to a gene; V was cut back by 3 bases and J by 0 bases. Per germline, CDR1 SGHRS and CDR2 YFSETQ. The length of the CDR3 is 16 residues. CDR3 sequence: CASSSTGGTNTGELFF. The DNA of the CDR3 is TGCGCCAGCAGCTCTACAGGGGGGACGAACACCGGGGAGCTGTTTTTT.

The V call is TRBV5-1, the J call TRBJ2-1; unclear D gene. The CDR3 consists of 13 residues. V gave up 5 bases and J gave up 12 bases, with 18 bases separating them. The germline V gene has CDR1 SGHRS and CDR2 YFSETQ. The CDR3: CASRLNTDGGQFF. CDR3 in DNA: TGCGCCAGCAGACTGAACACGGATGGCGGGCAGTTCTTC.

J is TRBJ2-1 and V is TRBV2; the match to TRBD2 covers 10 bases. J lost 6 bases, V lost 7 bases, and 6 bases had no gene match. Germline values: CDR1 SNHLY, CDR2 FYNNEI. The CDR3 is made up of 14 amino acids. DNA of the CDR3: TGTGCCAGCAATCTAGCGGGAGTATCCAATGAGCAGTTCTTC. Translation: CASNLAGVSNEQFF.

This clone came up once. V and J are TRBV23-1 and TRBJ2-7; D call uncertain. TRBV23-1 is an open reading frame whose function is uncertain. This CDR3 spans 12 amino acids. Trimming removed 8 bases from V and 0 bases from J, with 8 bases in between. CDR3 nucleotide sequence: TGCGCCAGCCCCAGCTCCTCCTACGAGCAGTACTTC. Residues: CASPSSSYEQYF.

The gene calls are TRBV5-1 and TRBJ1-4; 7 bases are a match to TRBD1. Germline CDR1 SGHRS, CDR2 YFSETQ. This CDR3 region has 17 residues. Trimming removed 7 bases from V and 0 bases from J; junction bases left unmatched: 12. CDR3 loop: CASRSGTESTTNEKLFF. DNA for the CDR3: TGCGCCAGCCGATCCGGGACAGAGTCTACAACTAATGAAAAACTGTTTTTT.

The chain is built from TRBV9 and TRBJ2-5; 8 bases are a match to TRBD2. Germline V CDR1 and CDR2: SGDLS, YYNGEE. Trimming cost V 4 bases and J 4 bases; bases outside gene matches: 6. This CDR3 region has 14 residues. CDR3 nucleotides: TGTGCCAGCAGCCCACGGGAGGGGAGAGAGACCCAGTACTTC. This sequence encodes CASSPREGRETQYF.

The V and J genes are TRBV7-3 and TRBJ2-7; 14 nucleotides agree with TRBD2. The V and J ends lost 5 bases and 5 bases, in that order; junction bases with no gene match: 11. The CDR3 consists of 17 residues. Germline CDR1 is SGHTA and CDR2 is FQGTGA. The CDR3: CASSPAGLAGGLHEQYF. The DNA for the CDR3 is TGTGCCAGCAGCCCAGCCGGACTAGCGGGAGGCCTCCACGAGCAGTACTTC.

The sample holds a few counts of this clone. V and J are TRBV4-1 and TRBJ1-1; tentatively, D is TRBD1 (5 bases). Germline V gene lookup returns CDR1 MGHRA and CDR2 YSYEKL. Trimming took off 1 base at V and 11 bases at J, with 11 bases between the two ends. The length of the CDR3 is 12 residues. CDR3 sequence: CASSQAGQYAFF. Written as DNA, the CDR3 is TGCGCCAGCAGCCAAGCGGGGCAATATGCTTTCTTT.

The rearrangement uses TRBV28 and TRBJ1-2; 9 bases are a match to TRBD1. V lost 3 bases to trimming and J lost 7 bases; unmatched junction nucleotides: 12. Germline lookup yields CDR1 MDHEN and CDR2 SYDVKM. CDR3 length: 16 residues. The CDR3 here is CASSFWENRGPSGYTF. For the CDR3, the DNA is TGTGCCAGCAGTTTTTGGGAAAACAGGGGGCCGAGTGGCTACACCTTC.

This clone was picked up a small number of times. This sequence joins TRBV9 and TRBJ1-4, with D perhaps matching TRBD1 (5 bases). Trimming removed 4 bases from V and 8 bases from J, with 21 bases in between. The CDR3 length is 16 residues. Per germline, CDR1 SGDLS and CDR2 YYNGEE. In nucleotides, the CDR3 is TGTGCCAGCAGCCTCGATGCCGGGACGTCGGGAGAAAAACTGTTTTTT. Translated, it gives CASSLDAGTSGEKLFF.

V gene TRBV18 combines with J gene TRBJ1-1; no firm D call. V lost 1 base, J lost 8 bases, and 11 bases lay in between. The CDR3 runs to 13 residues. Germline V gene sequence: CDR1 KGHSH, CDR2 LQKENI. Here the CDR3 DNA reads TGTGCCAGCTCACCACGAGAGAGACCCGAAGCTTTCTTT. This gives the protein CASSPRERPEAFF.

This clone has just a few counts. The CDR3 coding sequence is TGCAGCGTTGAGTCGGGTAAAGCTTTCTTT. Protein sequence: CSVESGKAFF. The chain has TRBV29-1 and TRBJ1-1; D is ambiguous. In germline, CDR1 is SQVTM, CDR2 ANQGSEA. V shed 3 bases and J shed 9 bases, with 8 bases lying between them. This CDR3 is built from 10 residues.

The chain couples TRBV19 to TRBJ1-6; D is unresolved. Germline V gene data show CDR1 as LNHDA and CDR2 as SQIVND (reference sequence). This CDR3 has 14 amino acids. V was trimmed by 5 bases and J by 8 bases, leaving 13 bases between them. This chain's CDR3 is CASSPREAHSPLHF. In nucleotides, the CDR3 is TGTGCCAGTAGTCCCCGGGAAGCCCATTCACCCCTCCACTTT. The full variable domain, in which reference TRBV19 and TRBJ1-6 provide the parts outside the CDR3, is DGGITQSPKYLFRKEGQNVTLSCEQNLNHDAMYWYRQDPGQGLRLIYYSQIVNDFQKGDIAEGYSVSREKKESFPLTVTSAQKNPTAFYLCASSPREAHSPLHFGNGTRLTVT.

V and J are TRBV6-5 and TRBJ2-7; D not resolved. Trimming took 4 bases from V and 9 from J, leaving 13 bases between them. The CDR3 contains 12 residues. In germline, CDR1 is MNHEY, CDR2 SVGAGI. The DNA for the CDR3 is TGTGCCAGCAGTTTCCCGTTTAGTGGGCAGTACTTC. This translates into CASSFPFSGQYF.